This T cell receptor beta chain was found in a study of beta chain features in type 1 diabetes. The whole isolated RNA underwent reverse transcription, so sequencing captured expressed TCRB transcripts. Profiled with immunoSEQ multiplex PCR; TCRdb holds only in-frame clones, not every one. Here the sample spans under 900,000 clones, about a sixth being singletons. Only a few counts were recorded for this clone. What it recognizes is unknown. The CDR3 extends over 17 amino acids. The germline CDR1 and CDR2 sequences are LGHNA and YNFKEQ. Trimming at V came to 0 bases and at J to 4 bases, leaving 5 bases not matched to a gene. Study results and limitations: A greater similarity of naive, central memory and Treg TCRB repertoires was seen among patients than among healthy donors.

Sorted CD4+ subsets: naive, central memory, regulatory, stem cell-like memory (CD45RO/CCR7/CD25/CD127/CD95/CD27 panel). Purity of each sorted population was above 95%. The chain combines TRBV4-2 with TRBJ2-1; 11 bases match TRBD2. The TCR sequence derives from a woman aged 18-29 years in good health. Input material: naive CD4+ T cells from blood. CDR3 in amino acids: CASSQDFRLAGYNEQFF. CDR3 DNA: TGTGCCAGCAGCCAAGATTTTAGACTAGCGGGGTACAATGAGCAGTTCTTC.